These T cell receptor beta chains were read from a single sample in a study of response to subunit inactivated influenza vaccine. MiXCR, applied by TCRdb to the RT-PCR reads, yields one record per CDR3 protein. The data show 650,000 to 850,000 distinct CDR3 sequences, with approximately 14% seen just once and 5.5% to 8% held by the top ten. The material was PBMCs from blood, obtained 14 to 15 days before vaccination. These receptors were obtained from a man aged 45-60 years who received an inactivated influenza vaccine. Each CDR3 is given with its conserved first and last residue. A D gene is named only where the DNA matches it firmly. Size is omitted from some rows. Given values are once, few, many or a class for expanded clones.

V gene,clone size,J gene,D gene,CDR3 length,CDR3 protein,CDR3 DNA
TRBV7-2,many,TRBJ2-2,.,14,CASSPHMSTGELFF,TGTGCCAGCAGCCCCCATATGAGCACCGGGGAGCTGTTTTTT
TRBV6-1,few,TRBJ1-3,.,15,CASSDRTRAGNTIYF,TGTGCCAGCAGTGATAGGACCCGCGCTGGAAACACCATATATTTT
TRBV7-9,few,TRBJ2-5,TRBD1,15,CASSLGTGRAETQYF,TGTGCCAGCAGCTTAGGGACAGGTCGGGCAGAGACCCAGTACTTC
TRBV4-1,many,TRBJ2-1,TRBD2,17,CASSHPTWGGAYNEQFF,TGCGCCAGCAGCCACCCAACTTGGGGGGGGGCCTACAATGAGCAGTTCTTC
TRBV10-3,few,TRBJ2-7,.,14,CAISDATGRDEQYF,TGTGCCATCAGTGACGCGACAGGCCGGGACGAGCAGTACTTC
TRBV29-1,.,TRBJ2-7,TRBD2,13,CSVGRAGGYEQYF,TGCAGCGTTGGAAGGGCGGGAGGCTACGAGCAGTACTTC
TRBV4-3,.,TRBJ2-7,.,16,CASSQDSSRGVYEQYF,TGCGCCAGCAGCCAAGATTCTTCCCGAGGGGTTTACGAGCAGTACTTC
TRBV12-3/TRBV12-4,.,TRBJ1-5,TRBD1,17,CASSVRGGGVGSQPQHF,TGTGCCAGCAGTGTCCGGGGAGGGGGCGTCGGAAGTCAGCCCCAGCATTTT
TRBV5-5,few,TRBJ2-1,TRBD2,15,CASSLEPSGYNEQFF,TGTGCCAGCAGCTTGGAACCTAGCGGATACAATGAGCAGTTCTTC
TRBV9,few,TRBJ1-3,.,14,CASSVRAEGNTIYF,TGTGCCAGCAGCGTCAGGGCAGAGGGAAACACCATATATTTT
TRBV10-3,.,TRBJ2-3,.,12,CAISPLGDTQYF,TGTGCCATCAGTCCCCTTGGGGATACGCAGTATTTT
TRBV6-5,.,TRBJ2-3,TRBD2,13,CASSYGTRDTQYF,TGTGCCAGCAGTTACGGGACTAGAGATACGCAGTATTTT
TRBV6-2/TRBV6-3,.,TRBJ1-5,.,16,CASSYSSRGRNQPQHF,TGTGCCAGCAGTTACTCGAGCAGGGGCAGGAATCAGCCCCAGCATTTT
TRBV7-2,many,TRBJ1-1,.,14,CASSSTASNTEAFF,TGTGCCAGCAGCTCGACAGCCTCGAACACTGAAGCTTTCTTT
TRBV7-3,.,TRBJ2-1,.,18,CASSPRGVGAHSYNEQFF,TGTGCCAGCAGCCCCAGGGGAGTGGGGGCCCACTCCTACAATGAGCAGTTCTTC
TRBV10-3,few,TRBJ2-5,TRBD2,14,CAISDLSGRETQYF,TGTGCCATCAGTGATCTCAGCGGGAGGGAGACCCAGTACTTC
TRBV28,.,TRBJ1-2,TRBD1,14,CASGASGGRGGYTF,TGTGCCAGCGGGGCTTCAGGGGGCCGTGGGGGCTACACCTTC
TRBV20-1,.,TRBJ2-2,.,13,CSAPAQNTGELFF,TGCAGTGCTCCGGCCCAGAACACCGGGGAGCTGTTTTTT
TRBV14,.,TRBJ2-1,.,17,CASSHSRASENYNEQFF,TGTGCCAGCAGCCATTCAAGGGCCTCCGAGAACTACAATGAGCAGTTCTTC
TRBV2,.,TRBJ2-1,.,14,CASSEEDSYNEQFF,TGTGCCAGCAGTGAGGAGGACTCCTACAATGAGCAGTTCTTC
TRBV11-1,many,TRBJ2-7,.,13,CASSLQTYDGQYF,TGTGCCAGCAGCTTACAGACATACGATGGGCAGTACTTC
TRBV5-1,.,TRBJ1-2,TRBD1,15,CASSWDRPTNYGYTF,TGCGCCAGCAGCTGGGACAGACCAACTAACTATGGCTACACCTTC
TRBV20-1,many,TRBJ2-7,.,13,CSASRPRIDEQYF,TGCAGTGCTAGTCGGCCGCGAATAGACGAGCAGTACTTC
TRBV11-1,few,TRBJ2-1,.,15,CASSFIGKGDNEQFF,TGTGCCAGCAGCTTCATCGGGAAAGGAGACAATGAGCAGTTCTTC
TRBV7-9,many,TRBJ2-1,.,10,CASSLYEQFF,TGTGCCAGCAGCTTATATGAGCAGTTCTTC
TRBV10-3,.,TRBJ1-2,.,19,CAISESGLGKKGVSYGYTF,TGTGCCATCAGTGAGTCGGGTCTGGGTAAAAAAGGAGTGTCCTATGGCTACACCTTC
TRBV7-8,.,TRBJ2-1,.,15,CASSSGLRPYNEQFF,TGTGCCAGCAGCTCCGGACTTAGGCCCTACAATGAGCAGTTCTTC
TRBV7-8,many,TRBJ1-4,TRBD1,17,CASSLFLGQGNNEKLFF,TGTGCCAGCAGCTTATTCCTCGGACAGGGCAATAATGAAAAACTGTTTTTT
TRBV7-8,.,TRBJ2-3,.,15,CASSLEGTQLRTQYF,TGTGCCAGCAGCTTAGAGGGGACCCAACTCCGGACGCAGTATTTT
TRBV6-2/TRBV6-3,few,TRBJ1-1,.,15,CASSYPEFRNTEAFF,TGTGCCAGCAGTTACCCCGAGTTCAGGAACACTGAAGCTTTCTTT
TRBV6-2/TRBV6-3,.,TRBJ1-6,.,12,CASRQGSSPLHF,TGTGCCAGCAGACAGGGTTCTTCACCCCTCCACTTT
TRBV5-1,.,TRBJ1-4,.,15,CASSGPGTGNENLFF,TGCGCCAGCAGCGGACCCGGGACCGGTAATGAAAATCTGTTTTTT
TRBV7-3,once,TRBJ2-1,TRBD1,16,CASSSPDRDPYNEQFF,TGTGCCAGCAGCTCCCCAGACAGGGACCCCTACAATGAGCAGTTCTTC
TRBV12-3/TRBV12-4,.,TRBJ1-5,.,15,CASSLGHGGNQPQHF,TGTGCCAGCAGCCTCGGACACGGGGGGAATCAGCCCCAGCATTTT
TRBV7-8,.,TRBJ2-1,.,17,CASSLVVSRAQDNEQFF,TGTGCCAGCAGCTTAGTGGTCTCTAGGGCTCAGGACAATGAGCAGTTCTTC
TRBV2,few,TRBJ2-3,.,16,CASNSRGRGVTDTQYF,TGTGCCAGCAATTCACGGGGGCGCGGGGTCACAGATACGCAGTATTTT
TRBV7-9,few,TRBJ2-1,TRBD2,16,CASSPLGGRTYNEQFF,TGTGCCAGCAGCCCGTTGGGCGGGAGGACCTACAATGAGCAGTTCTTC
TRBV12-3/TRBV12-4,many,TRBJ1-5,.,13,CASSLRFNQPQHF,TGTGCCAGCAGTTTAAGGTTCAATCAGCCCCAGCATTTT
TRBV19,few,TRBJ2-2,.,13,CASSGGAPGELFF,TGTGCCAGTAGTGGAGGGGCCCCCGGGGAGCTGTTTTTT
TRBV11-2,.,TRBJ1-6,.,16,CASTTNPLRGDSPLHF,TGTGCCAGCACCACGAACCCTCTGCGGGGGGATTCACCCCTCCACTTT
TRBV11-2,.,TRBJ1-2,.,13,CASSRAGRYGYTF,TGTGCCAGCAGCAGGGCGGGAAGATATGGCTACACCTTC
TRBV4-1,few,TRBJ1-6,TRBD1,16,CASSQPTGGKSSPLHF,TGCGCCAGCAGCCAACCAACAGGGGGCAAGAGTTCACCCCTCCACTTT
TRBV6-5,.,TRBJ1-2,TRBD1,16,CASSSLRGTRNYGYTF,TGTGCCAGCAGTTCCCTCAGGGGGACAAGAAACTATGGCTACACCTTC
TRBV11-1,few,TRBJ2-7,TRBD2,15,CASSSPGLAYYEQYF,TGTGCCAGCAGCTCCCCGGGACTAGCCTACTACGAGCAGTACTTC
TRBV30,many,TRBJ2-1,TRBD2,16,CAWSVPGLVTYNEQFF,TGTGCCTGGAGTGTCCCGGGACTAGTAACCTACAATGAGCAGTTCTTC
TRBV5-6,.,TRBJ2-7,TRBD1,14,CASSPAGTGRQQYF,TGTGCCAGCAGCCCCGCCGGGACAGGCCGCCAGCAGTACTTC
TRBV24-1,.,TRBJ1-5,.,16,CATSDSDSYSNQPQHF,TGTGCCACCAGTGACTCGGACAGCTATAGCAATCAGCCCCAGCATTTT
TRBV2,few,TRBJ1-4,.,17,CASITPGAGVYNEKLFF,TGTGCCAGCATTACTCCAGGGGCAGGGGTGTATAATGAAAAACTGTTTTTT
TRBV6-1,many,TRBJ2-2,TRBD1,16,CASSTRTGKRTGELFF,TGTGCCAGCAGTACCCGGACAGGGAAGAGGACCGGGGAGCTGTTTTTT
TRBV10-3,.,TRBJ2-5,TRBD2,17,CAFSPFGLAGIEETQYF,TGTGCCTTCAGCCCTTTTGGACTAGCGGGAATAGAAGAGACCCAGTACTTC
TRBV20-1,many,TRBJ2-3,.,13,CSAIVRAADTQYF,TGCAGTGCTATTGTCAGGGCGGCAGATACGCAGTATTTT
TRBV2,.,TRBJ2-2,.,15,CASTLATGVAGELFF,TGTGCCAGCACCCTCGCCACGGGAGTCGCCGGGGAGCTGTTTTTT
TRBV7-7,.,TRBJ2-1,.,15,CASSRGQDSYNEQFF,TGTGCCAGCAGCCGAGGTCAGGACTCCTACAATGAGCAGTTCTTC
TRBV29-1,many,TRBJ2-3,TRBD2,16,CSVEVSSGREGWAQYF,TGCAGCGTTGAAGTGTCTAGCGGGAGGGAGGGGTGGGCGCAGTATTTT
TRBV9,few,TRBJ2-3,.,13,CASEGPITDTQYF,TGTGCCAGTGAGGGACCGATCACAGATACGCAGTATTTT
TRBV29-1,.,TRBJ1-1,.,14,CSVEAGRLPGEAFF,TGCAGCGTTGAAGCGGGACGGCTCCCTGGGGAAGCTTTCTTT
TRBV6-5,few,TRBJ2-1,.,18,CASSYSSGGTGGNNEQFF,TGTGCCAGCAGTTACTCTAGCGGGGGGACAGGGGGAAACAATGAGCAGTTCTTC
TRBV3-1,.,TRBJ2-7,.,15,CASSQGSKGLDEQYF,TGTGCCAGCAGCCAAGGATCCAAGGGGCTCGACGAGCAGTACTTC
TRBV9,few,TRBJ2-1,.,13,CASSARLRNEQFF,TGTGCCAGCAGCGCCCGACTCCGCAATGAGCAGTTCTTC
TRBV7-9,few,TRBJ2-1,TRBD2,16,CASSSTSGRTHNEQFF,TGTGCCAGCAGCTCCACTAGCGGGAGGACCCACAATGAGCAGTTCTTC